This entry concerns a single T cell receptor beta chain. There is no known antigen for this receptor. No clone much larger than this one lies a single base away; base qualities are absent. The immunoSEQ Assay, a bias-controlled multiplex PCR, was used to amplify TCRbeta CDR3 regions from genomic DNA. The authors' analysis ran thus. The number of nucleated cells in each sample was estimated by amplification of reference gene primers within the assay. To quantify the absolute abundance of each unique TCRbeta CDR3 rearrangement, sequence reads were collapsed and filtered. For each sample, productive Simpson clonality was calculated by taking the square root of Simpson's diversity index across productive rearrangements. Sourced from immuneACCESS, this table was stored by TCRdb with only in-frame sequences that have V and J called. A share of the clones is absent; for the studies checked, an unresolved V gene accounts for under half, and the remainder has no known explanation. D and trimming were read from the DNA, whereas the V and J calls and clone size are those reported in that table. The table for this sample lists more than 90,000 clones; roughly 92% of them were counted only once. Approximately 5.7% of the sample lies in the top ten.

This sample was taken from a study of blood T cell repertoires in COVID-19 (TCRdb year 2020). Broadly, across the study: Collaborator samples came from the United States, Italy and Spain and covered acute and convalescent phases of COVID-19. The prospective study material was composed of cDNA or gDNA derived from T cells, B-cell-depleted T cells, or PBMCs. The dataset comprised deeply sampled blood TCRbeta repertoires from subjects exposed to, actively infected with, or recovered from COVID-19. A freely available public database, intended as a resource for researchers studying the immune response to SARS-CoV-2, is where the repertoires were released. Samples came from the ongoing ImmuneRACE study (first 160 participants) plus 1,254 subjects from 6 global collaborators. Sample metadata almost always included a de-identified subject ID, COVID-19 status, age in years and sex. Where HLA class I and class II types were available, the types were taken from metadata supplied by the sample provider, not from assay-based typing. The research as a whole found: Clinical and demographic metadata were provided uncurated, with the amount varying by source and participant.

Each collaborating institution followed its own protocols to collect whole blood in K2EDTA tubes. For TCRbeta analysis, collaborators shipped samples in one of three forms: frozen whole blood, isolated PBMCs, or DNA extracted from either of those sample types. This receptor was taken from a man aged 45 to 65 with active COVID-19. Sequencing was performed on peripheral blood.

The DNA is TGCGCCAGCAGCTTCAGGCTAATGAACACTGAAGCTTTCTTT. The translation is CASSFRLMNTEAFF. The rearranged chain carries TRBV5-1 and TRBJ1-1; the D gene is unclear. The germline ends are 8 bases apart after V is trimmed by 2 bases and J by 0 bases. The CDR3 holds 14 amino acids from the cysteine to the phenylalanine. Only CDR3 DNA remains: 42 bases, in frame from the first base. The germline V gene specifies SGHRS as CDR1 and YFSETQ as CDR2.